The 5 T cell receptor beta chains listed next were all sequenced from one sample in a study of T cells in Graves' hyperthyroidism and ophthalmopathy. TCR beta CDR3 sequences were amplified from RNA transcripts. TCR CDR3 regions were first amplified by RT-PCR with HTBI primers. TCRdb called the multiplex PCR reads again in MiXCR, with one record for every CDR3 protein. This sample has around 720,000 distinct CDR3 sequences, with under 45% found just once. Specimen: blood. All receptors derive from a middle-aged woman with Graves' hyperthyroidism.

V and J are TRBV7-9 and TRBJ1-1; D remains unclear. The CDR3 loop spans 12 amino acids. From germline, CDR1 is SEHNR and CDR2 FQNEAQ (reference sequence). Between the trimmed V and J ends, which lost 4 bases and 3 bases, there was a span of 6 bases. The CDR3 loop reads CASSSGYTEAFF. CDR3 bases: TGTGCCAGCAGCTCTGGGTACACTGAAGCTTTCTTT. The full variable domain, its missing parts supplied by reference TRBV7-9 and TRBJ1-1, is DTGVSQNPRHKITKRGQNVTFRCDPISEHNRLYWYRQTLGQGPEFLTYFQNEAQLEKSRLLSDRFSAERPKGSFSTLEIQRTEQGDSAMYLCASSSGYTEAFFGQGTRLTVV.

The table lists this clonotype with a few counts. CDR3 amino acids: CASSLDRDWSRPQYF. DNA of the CDR3: TGTGCCAGCAGCTTAGACCGGGACTGGTCCCGGCCCCAGTACTTC. The chain couples TRBV7-8 to TRBJ2-5; D is possibly TRBD2 (6 bases). V was pared by 1 base and J by 9 bases, with 18 bases between. The CDR3 spans 15 residues. Germline lookup yields CDR1 SGHVS and CDR2 FQNEAQ. Filled out from reference TRBV7-8 and TRBJ2-5, the complete variable domain reads GAGVSQSPRYKVAKRGQDVALRCDPISGHVSLFWYQQALGQGPEFLTYFQNEAQLDKSGLPSDRFFAERPEGSVSTLKIQRTQQEDSAVYLCASSLDRDWSRPQYFGPGTRLLVL.

V usage is TRBV25-1 and J usage is TRBJ1-1, with 8 bases lining up with TRBD1. V lost 5 bases and J lost 0; bases outside the gene matches: 2. Per the germline V gene, CDR1 is MGHDK and CDR2 is SYGVNS. This CDR3 contains 14 residues. The CDR3 spells CASSMDRVNTEAFF. The CDR3 DNA reads TGTGCCAGCAGTATGGACAGGGTGAACACTGAAGCTTTCTTT.

This sequence joins TRBV10-3 and TRBJ2-7; 8 bases map to TRBD2. Germline CDR1 reads ENHRY; CDR2 reads SYGVKD. V trimming: 3 bases; J trimming: 7 bases; junction bases outside the gene matches: 11. This CDR3 contains 15 residues. CDR3 nucleotides: TGTGCCATCAGTGATAAGGCTAGCGGGCTTCTGGAGCAGTACTTC. Protein sequence: CAISDKASGLLEQYF.

This clonotype was counted ten times or more. V and J are TRBV7-2 and TRBJ1-1; D perhaps matches TRBD1 (5 bases). V lost 6 bases and J 1 base, leaving 12 bases between the germline ends. Germline V gene data show CDR1 as SGHTA and CDR2 as FQGNSA. CDR3 length: 14 amino acids. CDR3 nucleotide sequence: TGTGCCAGCAGGGAGGGACCCCAGAACACTGAAGCTTTCTTT. Translated, it gives CASREGPQNTEAFF. Full variable domain (missing parts from reference TRBV7-2 and TRBJ1-1): GAGVSQSPSNKVTEKGKDVELRCDPISGHTALYWYRQSLGQGLEFLIYFQGNSAPDKSGLPSDRFSAERTGGSVSTLTIQRTQQEDSAVYLCASREGPQNTEAFFGQGTRLTVV.